This entry describes one TCR beta chain. This clonotype was observed at least ten times. Its binding antigen is unknown. Base qualities were left out, and no much larger clone turns up one base away. The germline V gene (reference sequence) sets CDR1 to DFQATT and CDR2 to SNEGSKA. The CDR3, from cysteine to phenylalanine, totals 16 residues. CDR3 DNA is the only sequence kept; it has 48 bases, read in frame from the first base. After removal of 0 bases from V and 6 bases from J, the junction retains 11 bases not matched to a gene. TCRdb names Illumina HiSeq 2500 as the instrument used. TCR beta libraries were prepared by quantitative 5'-RACE with molecular barcodes. The paper's data handling went like this. A new computational method based on a probabilistic model of VDJ rearrangement was used to identify disease-linked TCR variants. TCRdb trimmed the raw reads at Q25, called clones with MiXCR and kept productive beta chains. Rows with one shared CDR3 protein collapse into an entry with the most common genes and DNA. TCRdb's processing, not the study's, gives the V and J calls here. The table for this sample lists approximately 250,000 distinct CDR3 sequences; 20% to 30% of them were counted only once. The biggest ten clones account for roughly 0.6% of the sample.

This sample was included in a study of CD8 T cells in ankylosing spondylitis (dated by TCRdb to the late 2010s). For the wider study: The study set out to find disease-linked TCR variants by profiling T cell receptor beta repertoires in ankylosing spondylitis patients and healthy donors. Peripheral blood was sampled, and synovial fluid was also collected from ankylosing spondylitis patients. The full study cohort comprised 20 to 30 ankylosing spondylitis patients and roughly 110 healthy donors. Results and caveats for the whole study, not just this receptor: Significant enrichment of the disease-linked clones was reported in matched synovial fluid samples from ankylosing spondylitis patients. Some motif variants were previously reported in synovial fluid and blood of reactive arthritis patients, suggesting common disease-initiation mechanisms. The disease-linked clones had a CD8+ phenotype and were found at relatively low frequencies in peripheral blood. A TCR beta motif of about 8 highly homologous amino acid variants appeared characteristic of blood from ankylosing spondylitis patients.

The chain is assembled from TRBV20-1 and TRBJ2-1, with 7 bases matching TRBD2. The origin of this receptor is a male donor with ankylosing spondylitis or in good health (not recorded which). Input material: blood, either unsorted or a sorted T cell fraction (not recorded which). The CDR3 here reads CSARDEAGYHSNEQFF. The DNA is TGCAGTGCTAGAGATGAAGCGGGGTACCACTCCAATGAGCAGTTCTTC.